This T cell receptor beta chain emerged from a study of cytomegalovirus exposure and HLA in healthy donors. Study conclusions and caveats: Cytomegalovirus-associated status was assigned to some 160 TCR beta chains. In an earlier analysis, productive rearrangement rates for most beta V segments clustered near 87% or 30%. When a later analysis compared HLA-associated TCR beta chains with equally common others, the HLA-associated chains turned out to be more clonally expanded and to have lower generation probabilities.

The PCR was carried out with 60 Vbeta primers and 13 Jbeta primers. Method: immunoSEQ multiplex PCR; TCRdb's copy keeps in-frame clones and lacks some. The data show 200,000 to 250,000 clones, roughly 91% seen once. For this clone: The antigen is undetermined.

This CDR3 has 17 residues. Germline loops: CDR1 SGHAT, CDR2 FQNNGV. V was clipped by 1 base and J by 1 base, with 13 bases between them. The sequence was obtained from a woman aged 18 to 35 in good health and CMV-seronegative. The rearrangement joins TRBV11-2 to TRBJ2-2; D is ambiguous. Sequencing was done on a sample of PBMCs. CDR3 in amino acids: CASSLVSMPVNTGELFF. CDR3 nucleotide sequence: TGTGCCAGCAGCTTAGTATCTATGCCCGTGAACACCGGGGAGCTGTTTTTT.